Following are 30 T cell receptor beta chains from one sample sequenced in a study of T cells in Graves' hyperthyroidism and ophthalmopathy. It was RNA transcripts that yielded the amplified TCR beta CDR3 regions. The primer set for the first-round RT-PCR of the TCR CDR3 was HTBI. TCRdb reanalysed the multiplex PCR reads using MiXCR and keeps one entry per CDR3 protein. The sample yields around 600,000 distinct CDR3 sequences, approximately 15% seen once. Sequencing was done on a sample of blood. These receptors came from a woman aged 50 to 65 with Graves' ophthalmopathy.

This clonotype was observed a single time. The rearrangement joins TRBV6-2 or TRBV6-3 to TRBJ2-5; TRBD2 matches 10 bases. In germline, CDR1 is MNHEY, CDR2 SVGEGT. The V gene end was trimmed by 2 bases and the J gene end by 2 bases; junction bases not matched to a gene: 20. The CDR3 loop spans 21 amino acids. The DNA for the CDR3 is TGTGCCAGCAGTTACGGACCCGACAGTCCTCAATGGACTAGCGGACAAGAGACCCAGTACTTC. Translating it yields CASSYGPDSPQWTSGQETQYF.

This clonotype was detected ten times or more. The chain links TRBV12-3 or TRBV12-4 to TRBJ2-1, with 13 bases fitting TRBD2. The V gene end was trimmed by 7 bases and the J gene end by 4 bases; junction bases not matched to a gene: 4. The CDR3 runs 15 residues. CDR3 sequence reads: CASTPTSGGYNEQFF. The CDR3 coding sequence is TGTGCCAGCACCCCGACTAGCGGGGGGTACAATGAGCAGTTCTTC.

There are many counts of this clonotype. The chain couples TRBV6-2 or TRBV6-3 to TRBJ2-7; 7 bases are a match to TRBD1. Trimming removed 8 bases from V and 0 bases from J; junction bases left unmatched: 13. CDR1 MNHEY and CDR2 SVGEGT come from the germline V gene. CDR3 length equals 16 residues. CDR3 sequence: CASGDRSIQSSYEQYF. The CDR3 nucleotides are TGTGCCAGCGGGGACAGATCAATCCAAAGCTCCTACGAGCAGTACTTC.

The chain employs TRBV6-2 or TRBV6-3 and TRBJ2-2; 9 nucleotides match TRBD1. This CDR3 comprises 21 residues. Trimming removed 0 bases from V and 0 bases from J; junction bases left unmatched: 14. The germline V gene encodes CDR1 MNHEY and CDR2 SVGEGT. CDR3: CASSYSIFRTGDPANTGELFF. The CDR3 nucleotides are TGTGCCAGCAGTTACTCGATTTTCCGGACAGGGGACCCCGCGAACACCGGGGAGCTGTTTTTT.

This clonotype has just a few counts. V and J are TRBV7-9 and TRBJ1-4; no firm D call. The CDR3 contains 15 residues. V was clipped by 7 bases and J by 4 bases, with 16 bases between them. Germline V CDR1 and CDR2: SEHNR, FQNEAQ (reference sequence). Here the CDR3 DNA reads TGTGCCAGCAACCCCTTGCGAACAGTTAATGAAAAACTGTTTTTT. Amino acids: CASNPLRTVNEKLFF.

In its sample, this clonotype was seen many times. The chain is built from TRBV28 and TRBJ2-3; maybe TRBD2 (6 bases). This CDR3 region has 13 residues. Germline loops: CDR1 MDHEN, CDR2 SYDVKM. Trimming took 7 bases from V and 2 from J, leaving 10 bases between them. The CDR3: CASTQRVTDTQYF. CDR3 nucleotide sequence: TGTGCCAGCACCCAGCGGGTCACAGATACGCAGTATTTT. The full variable domain, rest sourced from reference TRBV28 and TRBJ2-3, is DVKVTQSSRYLVKRTGEKVFLECVQDMDHENMFWYRQDPGLGLRLIYFSYDVKMKEKGDIPEGYSVSREKKERFSLILESASTNQTSMYLCASTQRVTDTQYFGPGTRLTVL.

The CDR3 loop reads CASSIGPGFEAFF. The CDR3 region has the DNA TGTGCCAGTAGTATAGGTCCAGGGTTTGAAGCTTTCTTT. The chain carries TRBV19 and TRBJ1-1, with a weak D call TRBD1 (5 bases). This CDR3 region has 13 residues. The V gene's germline CDR1 is LNHDA and CDR2 SQIVND (reference sequence). The germline V and J ends were trimmed by 1 base and 7 bases, with 10 bases remaining between them.

This clonotype was recorded a few times. The rearrangement links TRBV10-3 to TRBJ2-3, with no clear D. This CDR3 is built from 14 residues. Trimming pared 4 bases from V and 7 bases from J, leaving 15 bases between. Looked up from germline, CDR1 is ENHRY and CDR2 is SYGVKD. CDR3 in amino acids: CAISGRGFPNTQYF. The CDR3 DNA is TGTGCCATCAGTGGTAGAGGTTTTCCCAATACGCAGTATTTT.

The gene calls are TRBV27 and TRBJ1-2; a possible D gene is TRBD1 (5 bases). There are 14 residues in the CDR3. Germline values: CDR1 MNHEY, CDR2 SMNVEV (reference sequence). Deletions cut 8 bases from V and 4 bases from J, with 17 bases between. CDR3: CASSEDSFLYGYTF. The CDR3 DNA reads as TGTGCCAGCTCGGAAGACAGCTTTCTCTATGGCTACACCTTC.

This clonotype was detected a few times. The chain is built from TRBV12-3 or TRBV12-4 and TRBJ2-1; no reliable D call. The CDR3 spans 17 residues. Trimming took off 2 bases at V and 3 bases at J, with 17 bases between the two ends. CDR3 nucleotide sequence: TGTGCCAGCAGTTTAACGCGGTGGCCCCAGGTCTACAATGAGCAGTTCTTC. This encodes CASSLTRWPQVYNEQFF.

This clonotype was recorded many times. The chain is built from TRBV3-1 and TRBJ2-4; 8 bases map to TRBD1. The CDR3 spans 15 residues. Germline trimming cut 4 bases from V and 0 bases from J; bases unmatched to any gene: 2. The germline V gene encodes CDR1 LGHDT and CDR2 YNNKEL (reference sequence). CDR3 nucleotides: TGTGCCAGCAGCCCGACAGGGGCAGCCAAAAACATTCAGTACTTC. It codes for CASSPTGAAKNIQYF.

V is TRBV6-1 and J is TRBJ2-3; D is unresolved. The CDR3 runs 13 residues. Germline-derived CDR1 and CDR2 are MNHNS and SASEGT. Trimming left V 8 bases short and J 2 bases short, with 11 bases between. The CDR3 spells CASAQAFTDTQYF. The CDR3 coding sequence is TGTGCCAGCGCCCAGGCCTTCACAGATACGCAGTATTTT.

This clonotype has a count of ten or more. This sequence joins TRBV7-2 and TRBJ1-3; D is perhaps TRBD1 (6 bases). The CDR3 covers 14 residues. Germline V gene lookup returns CDR1 SGHTA and CDR2 FQGNSA. Trimming removed 3 bases at V and 7 bases at J, with 13 bases between. CDR3 sequence (DNA): TGTGCCAGCAGCTTGACAGGCCTCTTGAACACCATATATTTT. Residues: CASSLTGLLNTIYF.

The V and J genes are TRBV4-1 and TRBJ1-1, with D maybe TRBD1 (5 bases). Per the germline V gene, CDR1 is MGHRA and CDR2 is YSYEKL. CDR3 length equals 15 residues. Trimming took off 1 base at V and 0 bases at J, with 9 bases between the two ends. CDR3 sequence reads: CASSQGQRLNTEAFF. The CDR3 DNA reads TGCGCCAGCAGCCAAGGACAGAGATTGAACACTGAAGCTTTCTTT.

This clonotype turned up a few times. The chain carries TRBV25-1 and TRBJ2-3; D gene ambiguous. Germline assignment: CDR1 MGHDK and CDR2 SYGVNS. The germline V and J ends were trimmed by 2 bases and 3 bases, with 9 bases remaining between them. The CDR3 is made up of 14 amino acids. The chain's CDR3 is CASSEVLGTDTQYF. The CDR3 DNA follows: TGTGCCAGCAGTGAAGTCCTTGGGACAGATACGCAGTATTTT.

In its sample, this clonotype was seen many times. The genes are TRBV27 and TRBJ2-1; 7 bases fit TRBD1. V was pared by 10 bases and J by 2 bases, with 8 bases of the junction left unmatched. CDR1 is MNHEY, CDR2 SMNVEV, per germline (reference sequence). This CDR3 has 14 amino acids. The chain's CDR3 is CATKFDRAYNEQFF. The CDR3 DNA reads as TGTGCCACCAAATTTGACAGGGCCTACAATGAGCAGTTCTTC.

J is TRBJ2-2 and V is TRBV7-8; 7 nucleotides line up with TRBD2. The length of the CDR3 is 16 residues. J lost 5 bases, V lost 1 base, and 7 bases had no gene match. Looked up from germline, CDR1 is SGHVS and CDR2 is FQNEAQ. CDR3 in DNA: TGTGCCAGCAGCTTAGTAGTGGGAGGGCCAACCGGGGAGCTGTTTTTT. As protein: CASSLVVGGPTGELFF.

In its sample, this clonotype was seen many times. The CDR3 sequence is CASSVTREAHSVYEQYF. DNA for the CDR3: TGTGCCAGCAGTGTTACGCGGGAAGCTCATTCAGTCTACGAGCAGTACTTC. The rearrangement uses TRBV2 and TRBJ2-7; a weak D match, TRBD2 (6 bases). The CDR3 is 17 amino acids. CDR1 is SNHLY, CDR2 FYNNEI, per germline. Trimming stripped 4 bases from V and 3 bases from J, with 22 bases between.

V gene TRBV4-3 combines with J gene TRBJ1-6; unclear D gene. Germline CDR1 reads LGHNA; CDR2 reads YSLEER. The CDR3 spans 15 residues. V was clipped by 0 bases and J by 4 bases, with 7 bases between them. The CDR3 region is CASSQDVGYNSPLHF. The CDR3 DNA reads as TGCGCCAGCAGCCAAGATGTGGGTTATAATTCACCCCTCCACTTT.

In this sample, this clonotype turned up a few times. The rearrangement uses TRBV4-2 and TRBJ2-3, with 8 bases lining up with TRBD1. The CDR3 runs to 14 residues. Trimming at V came to 3 bases and at J to 4 bases, leaving 3 bases not matched to a gene. Germline V gene data show CDR1 as LGHNA and CDR2 as YNFKEQ. The CDR3, as DNA: TGTGCCAGCAGCCACGGACAGGGCTCAGATACGCAGTATTTT. It encodes CASSHGQGSDTQYF.

The chain is built from TRBV4-3 and TRBJ2-5; 7 positions match TRBD1. V was clipped by 3 bases and J by 4 bases; unmatched bases: 5. This CDR3 spans 14 amino acids. CDR1 is LGHNA, CDR2 YSLEER, per germline. CDR3 bases: TGCGCCAGCAGCCAGACAGGGTGGACAGAGACCCAGTACTTC. Protein product: CASSQTGWTETQYF.

This clonotype was recorded a few times. CDR3 sequence: CASSFPIRLAGDVSDTQYF. The CDR3 DNA sequence: TGTGCCAGCAGCTTCCCAATACGCCTGGCGGGAGATGTTTCAGATACGCAGTATTTT. This chain connects TRBV7-9 to TRBJ2-3; TRBD2 aligns across 7 bases. Germline CDR1 is SEHNR and CDR2 is FQNEAQ (reference sequence). This CDR3 is 19 amino acids long. V shed 3 bases and J 4 bases; nucleotides not matched to a gene: 19.

This clonotype was counted many times. This chain joins TRBV29-1 and TRBJ2-2; D might be TRBD1 (6 bases). Germline assignment: CDR1 SQVTM and CDR2 ANQGSEA. Trimming took 7 bases from V and 1 from J, leaving 13 bases between them. There are 14 residues in the CDR3. The CDR3 protein is CSAGSRGNTGELFF. Here the CDR3 DNA reads TGCAGCGCAGGGAGCAGGGGGAACACCGGGGAGCTGTTTTTT.

The rearrangement uses TRBV30 and TRBJ2-7, with 9 bases that match TRBD1. There are 13 residues in the CDR3. From germline, CDR1 is GTSNPN and CDR2 SVGIG (reference sequence). Trimming removed 8 bases from V and 5 bases from J; junction bases left unmatched: 10. DNA of the CDR3: TGTGCCCGCACAGGGGGCGCATCTCACGAGCAGTACTTC. Translating gives CARTGGASHEQYF. Filled out from reference TRBV30 and TRBJ2-7, the complete variable domain reads SQTIHQWPATLVQPVGSPLSLECTVEGTSNPNLYWYRQAAGRGLQLLFYSVGIGQISSEVPQNLSASRPQDRQFILSSKKLLLSDSGFYLCARTGGASHEQYFGPGTRLTVT.

This clonotype was seen ten or more times. The CDR3 here is CASSKSGTSEQYF. The CDR3, as DNA: TGTGCCAGCAGCAAATCCGGGACCAGCGAGCAGTACTTC. This sequence joins TRBV7-9 and TRBJ2-7; D assignment may be TRBD1 or TRBD2 (5 bases each). Looked up from germline, CDR1 is SEHNR and CDR2 is FQNEAQ (reference sequence). This CDR3 has 13 residues. V lost 5 bases and J lost 6, with 14 bases in between.

This clonotype showed up many times. The rearrangement joins TRBV20-1 to TRBJ1-1; TRBD1 might be the D (5 bases). In germline, CDR1 is DFQATT, CDR2 SNEGSKA (reference sequence). V dropped 7 bases and J dropped 1 base, with 16 bases sitting between them. The CDR3 covers 14 residues. The CDR3 region is CSGRSGGSNTEAFF. In nucleotides, the CDR3 is TGCAGTGGTAGGTCGGGGGGATCGAACACTGAAGCTTTCTTT.

This clonotype has a count of ten or more. The chain recombines TRBV2 with TRBJ2-7, with TRBD2 as a possible D gene (5 bases). CDR1 and CDR2 (germline): SNHLY, FYNNEI. Trimming left V 6 bases short and J 4 bases short, with 10 bases between. The CDR3 extends over 12 amino acids. The CDR3 DNA sequence: TGTGCCAGCAGAGGACTCATTTACGAGCAGTACTTC. Its translation is CASRGLIYEQYF.

The chain has TRBV19 and TRBJ2-1, with a weak D call TRBD2 (6 bases). Per germline, CDR1 LNHDA and CDR2 SQIVND (reference sequence). Deletions cut 2 bases from V and 0 bases from J, with 11 bases between. This CDR3 has 16 amino acids. CDR3 DNA: TGTGCCAGTAGTATATCTAGCGTGAGCTCCTACAATGAGCAGTTCTTC. Its protein product is CASSISSVSSYNEQFF.

The chain carries TRBV20-1 and TRBJ1-1; 10 positions agree with TRBD1. CDR1 is DFQATT, CDR2 SNEGSKA, per germline (reference sequence). CDR3 size: 14 residues. V was pared by 6 bases and J by 5 bases, with 9 bases of the junction left unmatched. CDR3 DNA sequence: TGCAGTGCGGCACGACAGGGGGCTGGGACTGAAGCTTTCTTT. It codes for CSAARQGAGTEAFF.

In this sample, this clonotype turned up a few times. The chain couples TRBV6-9 to TRBJ2-7; the match to TRBD1 covers 7 bases. The ends lost 3 bases at V and 2 bases at J; junction bases unmatched: 4. Germline-derived CDR1 and CDR2 are MNHGY and SVAAGI. The CDR3 extends over 14 amino acids. The CDR3 loop reads CASSYRDRTYEQYF. CDR3 bases: TGTGCCAGCAGTTACCGGGACAGAACCTACGAGCAGTACTTC.